These T cell receptor beta chains were read from a single sample in a study of blood T cell repertoires in COVID-19. The method was immunoSEQ multiplex PCR; TCRdb's version includes in-frame clones alone and lacks a portion of them. The sample lists roughly 200,000 clones, 80% to 85% seen once, with 4.4% in the top ten. Sequenced input: peripheral blood. All receptors come from a man aged 50 or older with active or convalescent COVID-19. Each CDR3 is given with its conserved first and last residue. The D gene is left open where the match is weak. Clone size appears in some rows only: once, few, many, or a class for an expanded clone.

J: TRBJ1-2
D: TRBD1
size: NA
V: TRBV2
DNA: TGTGCCAGCAACCAGGGGGCAGATGGCTACACCTTC
CDR3: CASNQGADGYTF

J: TRBJ2-1
D: TRBD2
size: NA
V: TRBV11-2
DNA: TGTGCCAGCAGTTTTGGCGGGGGGGCAAATGAGCAGTTCTTC
CDR3: CASSFGGGANEQFF

J: TRBJ2-5
D: NA
size: NA
V: TRBV9
DNA: TGTGCCAGCAGCGTAGAAGGAGGACGTTCGTACCAAGAGACCCAGTACTTC
CDR3: CASSVEGGRSYQETQYF

J: TRBJ2-7
D: TRBD1
size: NA
V: TRBV6-2/TRBV6-3
DNA: TGTGCCAGCAGCCCACAGGGGCTTACCACTTCCTACGAGCAGTACTTC
CDR3: CASSPQGLTTSYEQYF

J: TRBJ1-2
D: NA
size: NA
V: TRBV30
DNA: TGTGCCTGGAGAACAGCCCTGCCATATGGCTACACCTTC
CDR3: CAWRTALPYGYTF

J: TRBJ2-1
D: TRBD2
size: NA
V: TRBV5-1
DNA: TGCGCCAGCAGCACCGGAGCGGGGAATGAGCAGTTCTTC
CDR3: CASSTGAGNEQFF

J: TRBJ1-1
D: TRBD1
size: NA
V: TRBV11-3
DNA: TGTGCCAGCAGCGCGACAGGGGTGAACACTGAAGCTTTCTTT
CDR3: CASSATGVNTEAFF

J: TRBJ1-4
D: NA
size: NA
V: TRBV28
DNA: TGTGCCAGCAGCGTGGTGGGGGGGCGTCGGGAAAAACTGTTTTTT
CDR3: CASSVVGGRREKLFF

J: TRBJ2-2
D: TRBD2
size: NA
V: TRBV10-3
DNA: TGTGCCATCAGTGAAACACGTAGCGGGGGGGCCGGGGAGCTGTTTTTT
CDR3: CAISETRSGGAGELFF

J: TRBJ1-1
D: TRBD1
size: NA
V: TRBV6-5
DNA: TGTGCCAGCAGTTCCCCGGGACAGCCCTCTGAAGCTTTCTTT
CDR3: CASSSPGQPSEAFF

J: TRBJ1-1
D: NA
size: once
V: TRBV28
DNA: TGTGCCAGCAGTTTAGCTGGAGAGACCCACGGGGCTTTCTTT
CDR3: CASSLAGETHGAFF

J: TRBJ2-1
D: TRBD1
size: NA
V: TRBV7-6
DNA: TGTGCCAGCAGCTTCGGGACAGGGGTTGGCGAGCAGTTCTTC
CDR3: CASSFGTGVGEQFF

J: TRBJ1-2
D: TRBD1
size: NA
V: TRBV5-1
DNA: TGCGCCAGCAGCCCCTGGACAGGGGGAAACTATGGCTACACCTTC
CDR3: CASSPWTGGNYGYTF

J: TRBJ1-2
D: NA
size: NA
V: TRBV12-3/TRBV12-4
DNA: TGTGCCAGCAGTTTTGGGGCAATTGGCTACACCTTC
CDR3: CASSFGAIGYTF

J: TRBJ1-1
D: NA
size: NA
V: TRBV7-2
DNA: TGTGCCAGCAGCCCTTACAACGCTGAAGCTTTCTTT
CDR3: CASSPYNAEAFF

J: TRBJ1-5
D: NA
size: NA
V: TRBV18
DNA: TGTGCCAGCTCACCACCTGGGCATCTCCCTAGCAATCAGCCCCAGCATTTT
CDR3: CASSPPGHLPSNQPQHF

J: TRBJ1-2
D: TRBD1
size: NA
V: TRBV2
DNA: TGTGCCAGCAGGGGGACAGGATATGGCTACACCTTC
CDR3: CASRGTGYGYTF

J: TRBJ2-7
D: NA
size: NA
V: TRBV29-1
DNA: TGCAGCACAAGTCAGGACTACGAGCAGTACTTC
CDR3: CSTSQDYEQYF

J: TRBJ2-7
D: NA
size: NA
V: TRBV6-1
DNA: TGTGCCAGCAGTGAAGCACTGGGGGCGGACGAGCAGTACTTC
CDR3: CASSEALGADEQYF

J: TRBJ2-2
D: NA
size: NA
V: TRBV11-3
DNA: TGTGCCAGCAGCTTAGACTCCACCGGGGAGCTGTTTTTT
CDR3: CASSLDSTGELFF

J: TRBJ2-3
D: NA
size: NA
V: TRBV7-9
DNA: TGTGCCAGCAGCTTACCCCAGGGGTTCAGGCCAGATACGCAGTATTTT
CDR3: CASSLPQGFRPDTQYF

J: TRBJ2-2
D: TRBD1
size: NA
V: TRBV19
DNA: TGTGCCAGTACCCCGGACAGGACGAACACCGGGGAGCTGTTTTTT
CDR3: CASTPDRTNTGELFF

J: TRBJ2-3
D: TRBD2
size: NA
V: TRBV5-4
DNA: TGTGCCAGCAGCTTAGGCCCTAGCGGGGAAACAGATACGCAGTATTTT
CDR3: CASSLGPSGETDTQYF

J: TRBJ2-1
D: NA
size: NA
V: TRBV6-5
DNA: TGTGCCAGCAGTTACCGGCAGACTCTCTACAATGAGCAGTTCTTC
CDR3: CASSYRQTLYNEQFF

J: TRBJ1-3
D: TRBD1
size: NA
V: TRBV18
DNA: TGTGCCAGCTCAGCAAAGGGACAGCTGTCTGGAAACACCATATATTTT
CDR3: CASSAKGQLSGNTIYF

J: TRBJ1-1
D: NA
size: NA
V: TRBV6-1
DNA: TGTGCCAGCAGTGATAGGCGGGTGAGCACTGAAGCTTTCTTT
CDR3: CASSDRRVSTEAFF